These 25 T cell receptor beta chains were sequenced from one sample in a study of blood T cell repertoires in COVID-19. Clones were read by immunoSEQ multiplex PCR, and TCRdb kept only the in-frame ones, dropping some. The table includes roughly 100,000 clones, nearly 90% detected once. What was sequenced was peripheral blood. Every receptor here comes from a man aged 50-59 years in a cohort sampled during active COVID-19.

The rearrangement uses TRBV10-1 and TRBJ2-3, with D perhaps TRBD2 (5 bases). This CDR3 has 14 residues. The V gene lost 4 bases and the J gene lost 6 bases, with 14 bases spanning the gap. Germline CDR1 reads WNHNN; CDR2 reads SYGVQD (reference sequence). This chain's CDR3 is CASSVGLAPDTQYF. Here the CDR3 DNA reads TGCGCCAGCAGTGTAGGGCTAGCCCCCGATACGCAGTATTTT.

This chain links TRBV5-1 with TRBJ2-1, with 8 bases that match TRBD2. V trimming: 4 bases; J trimming: 0 bases; junction bases outside the gene matches: 6. The CDR3 is 16 amino acids. CDR1 SGHRS and CDR2 YFSETQ come from the germline V gene. CDR3 region: CASSPVAGSSYNEQFF. Written as DNA, the CDR3 is TGCGCCAGCAGCCCGGTAGCGGGAAGCTCCTACAATGAGCAGTTCTTC.

This clone was counted a single time. This chain joins TRBV6-5 and TRBJ1-5; 9 bases are a match to TRBD1. The CDR3 is made up of 13 amino acids. The V gene end was trimmed by 8 bases and the J gene end by 7 bases; junction bases not matched to a gene: 6. The germline V gene encodes CDR1 MNHEY and CDR2 SVGAGI. DNA for the CDR3: TGTGCCAGCGGGGACAGGGCGGGGCAGCCCCAGCATTTT. This gives the protein CASGDRAGQPQHF.

This clone has only one observation. The CDR3 sequence is CASSQEGGGLNEQFF. The CDR3 bases are TGTGCCAGCAGCCAAGAAGGCGGGGGGTTGAATGAGCAGTTCTTC. This chain links TRBV3-1 (or the pseudogene TRBV3-2) with TRBJ2-1, with 8 bases fitting TRBD2. The trim removed 0 bases at V and 7 bases at J, leaving 5 bases unmatched. CDR3 length: 15 amino acids. Per the germline V gene, CDR1 is LGHDT and CDR2 is YNNKEL (reference sequence).

The rearrangement joins TRBV5-1 to TRBJ1-1; D is possibly TRBD1 (5 bases). The V end lost 2 bases, the J end lost 6 bases, and 14 bases lay between the germline ends. CDR1 SGHRS and CDR2 YFSETQ come from the germline V gene. The CDR3 is 14 residues long. The CDR3 spells CASSFVWGEAEAFF. The CDR3 DNA reads TGCGCCAGCAGCTTTGTCTGGGGGGAGGCTGAAGCTTTCTTT.

The chain links TRBV11-2 to TRBJ2-1, with 7 bases that match TRBD1. Germline V gene sequence: CDR1 SGHAT, CDR2 FQNNGV. There are 15 residues in the CDR3. The junction had 7 bases not matched to a gene; V was cut back by 4 bases and J by 4 bases. This CDR3 reads CASSYNRGRYNEQFF. CDR3 nucleotides: TGTGCCAGCAGCTACAACAGGGGCCGTTACAATGAGCAGTTCTTC.

The V and J genes are TRBV9 and TRBJ2-3, with TRBD2 matching 10 bases. In germline, CDR1 is SGDLS, CDR2 YYNGEE. Germline trimming cut 4 bases from V and 2 bases from J; bases unmatched to any gene: 16. The CDR3 is made up of 19 amino acids. CDR3 sequence: CASSPGGASGGLLTDTQYF. The CDR3 region has the DNA TGTGCCAGCAGCCCGGGCGGGGCTAGCGGGGGATTACTCACAGATACGCAGTATTTT.

The chain has TRBV25-1 and TRBJ2-1, with D possibly TRBD1 on 5 matching bases. Germline loops: CDR1 MGHDK, CDR2 SYGVNS. The CDR3 has 14 residues. V lost 2 bases and J 3 bases, leaving 8 bases between the germline ends. The CDR3: CASSETRVYNEQFF. For the CDR3, the DNA is TGTGCCAGCAGTGAAACCAGGGTCTACAATGAGCAGTTCTTC.

This chain connects TRBV19 to TRBJ2-3, with 7 bases that match TRBD2. This CDR3 is 15 amino acids long. Germline V gives CDR1 LNHDA, CDR2 SQIVND (reference sequence). The V gene end was trimmed by 7 bases and the J gene end by 3 bases; junction bases not matched to a gene: 10. CDR3 DNA: TGTGCCAGTACCGAGAGCGGGGCAGGGACAGATACGCAGTATTTT. Translating it yields CASTESGAGTDTQYF.

This chain joins TRBV24-1 and TRBJ2-1; 11 bases match TRBD1. CDR1 is KGHDR and CDR2 is SFDVKD in the germline V gene. This CDR3 contains 16 residues. Trimming cost V 4 bases and J 7 bases; bases outside gene matches: 8. The chain's CDR3 is CATSDQDRGLMNEQFF. The CDR3 DNA sequence: TGTGCCACCAGTGACCAGGACAGGGGGCTCATGAATGAGCAGTTCTTC.

The chain recombines TRBV13 with TRBJ2-2, with 9 bases lining up with TRBD2. Germline-derived CDR1 and CDR2 are PRHDT and FYEKMQ (reference sequence). The CDR3 contains 19 residues. V lost 6 bases to trimming and J lost 0 bases; unmatched junction nucleotides: 14. This CDR3 reads CASSPGFRTSVSNTGELFF. The CDR3 DNA follows: TGTGCCAGCAGTCCCGGGTTTCGGACTAGCGTTTCGAACACCGGGGAGCTGTTTTTT.

The V call is TRBV7-3, the J call TRBJ1-2, with a possible D match to TRBD1 (6 bases). Germline V CDR1 and CDR2: SGHTA, FQGTGA. The V and J ends lost 6 bases and 8 bases respectively, with 19 bases between them. The CDR3 is 14 residues long. The chain's CDR3 is CASRLGTTGSGYTF. Here the CDR3 DNA reads TGTGCCAGCAGGTTAGGGACTACAGGGAGCGGCTACACCTTC. Filled out from reference TRBV7-3 and TRBJ1-2, the complete variable domain reads GAGVSQTPSNKVTEKGKYVELRCDPISGHTALYWYRQSLGQGPEFLIYFQGTGAADDSGLPNDRFFAVRPEGSVSTLKIQRTERGDSAVYLCASRLGTTGSGYTFGSGTRLTVV.

The rearrangement joins TRBV6-5 to TRBJ1-3; unclear D gene. The CDR3 is made up of 13 amino acids. Germline-derived CDR1 and CDR2 are MNHEY and SVGAGI. V was shortened by 6 bases and J by 0 bases, with 6 bases between the two germline ends. The CDR3 DNA reads TGTGCCAGCAGCCGGTTCTCTGGAAACACCATATATTTT. Its translation: CASSRFSGNTIYF.

This chain uses TRBV19 with TRBJ1-2; 10 bases align to TRBD1. This CDR3 has 15 residues. Germline CDR1 LNHDA, CDR2 SQIVND (reference sequence). V shed 4 bases and J 2 bases; nucleotides not matched to a gene: 4. CDR3 DNA sequence: TGTGCCAGTAGTACCGGGACAGGGGCCAACTATGGCTACACCTTC. Its protein product is CASSTGTGANYGYTF.

This clone has more than one count but fewer than ten. J is TRBJ1-2 and V is TRBV5-1, with a possible D match to TRBD1 (6 bases). Germline V gives CDR1 SGHRS, CDR2 YFSETQ. The ends were cut back, 0 bases at V and 3 bases at J, with 9 bases in the middle. The CDR3 runs 14 residues. The CDR3 protein is CASSLAGVDYGYTF. CDR3 nucleotide sequence: TGCGCCAGCAGCTTGGCAGGGGTCGACTATGGCTACACCTTC. Using reference TRBV5-1 and TRBJ1-2 for the parts outside the CDR3, the full variable domain is KAGVTQTPRYLIKTRGQQVTLSCSPISGHRSVSWYQQTPGQGLQFLFEYFSETQRNKGNFPGRFSGRQFSNSRSEMNVSTLELGDSALYLCASSLAGVDYGYTFGSGTRLTVV.

In this sample, this clone turned up once. The J gene is TRBJ2-3, the V gene TRBV19; D uncertain. Germline-derived CDR1 and CDR2 are LNHDA and SQIVND (reference sequence). CDR3 length equals 14 residues. Trimming left V 6 bases short and J 2 bases short, with 12 bases between. CDR3: CASRPRSFTDTQYF. As DNA, the CDR3 is TGTGCCAGTAGACCTCGGAGTTTCACAGATACGCAGTATTTT.

V usage is TRBV5-6 and J usage is TRBJ1-2, with D possibly being TRBD1 (6 bases). This CDR3 has 15 residues. Germline V gene sequence: CDR1 SGHDT, CDR2 YYEEEE. Trimming pared 0 bases from V and 4 bases from J, leaving 13 bases between. CDR3: CASSLVQGKTYGYTF. In DNA form, the CDR3 reads TGTGCCAGCAGCTTGGTACAGGGTAAAACCTATGGCTACACCTTC.

The genes are TRBV5-1 and TRBJ1-2; D remains unclear. Looked up from germline, CDR1 is SGHRS and CDR2 is YFSETQ. V was shortened by 4 bases and J by 3 bases, with 16 bases between the two germline ends. This CDR3 has 15 residues. In DNA, the CDR3 is TGCGCCAGCAGCCCAGGACCCCTGCGGGACTATGGCTACACCTTC. This translates into CASSPGPLRDYGYTF.

This chain joins TRBV5-8 and TRBJ2-2, with a weak D call TRBD2 (6 bases). From germline, CDR1 is SGHTS and CDR2 YDEGEE. The germline V and J ends were trimmed by 4 bases and 4 bases, with 14 bases remaining between them. The CDR3 is 15 residues long. The CDR3 nucleotides read TGTGCCAGCAGCCCTGGGGTAGCGGCCACCGGGGAGCTGTTTTTT. This gives the protein CASSPGVAATGELFF.

In this sample, this clone turned up once. V and J are TRBV18 and TRBJ1-2; 7 bases map to TRBD1. V dropped 3 bases and J dropped 2; count of bases not matched to a gene: 9. This CDR3 has 16 amino acids. In germline, CDR1 is KGHSH, CDR2 LQKENI. The CDR3 nucleotides are TGTGCCAGCTCACCGCTTAGAGCAGGGGGGAACTATGGCTACACCTTC. This gives the protein CASSPLRAGGNYGYTF.

The J gene is TRBJ1-5, the V gene TRBV12-5; 8 bases align to TRBD1. This CDR3 has 14 residues. V trimming: 6 bases; J trimming: 6 bases; junction bases outside the gene matches: 7. From germline, CDR1 is LGHNT and CDR2 FRNRAP. The CDR3 region is CASGRGQGAQPQHF. The CDR3 DNA reads as TGTGCTAGTGGCAGGGGCCAGGGGGCTCAGCCCCAGCATTTT.

This clone showed up just once. The rearrangement links TRBV6-5 to TRBJ2-1, with D possibly matching TRBD2 (9 bases). CDR3 length equals 15 residues. Looked up from germline, CDR1 is MNHEY and CDR2 is SVGAGI. Deletions cut 7 bases from V and 4 bases from J, with 17 bases between. The CDR3 DNA follows: TGTGCCAGCACCAGCGGGGGGACAGGATACAATGAGCAGTTCTTC. Residues: CASTSGGTGYNEQFF.

A single count supports this clone. The genes are TRBV15 and TRBJ1-5, with D possibly TRBD1 on 5 matching bases. The CDR3 is 15 residues long. V was pared by 2 bases and J by 4 bases, with 12 bases between. Germline lookup yields CDR1 LNHNV and CDR2 YYDKDF (reference sequence). CDR3 nucleotide sequence: TGTGCCACCAGCAGATCCGACAGTTCGAATCAGCCCCAGCATTTT. It yields the protein CATSRSDSSNQPQHF.

This rearrangement joins TRBV10-1 to TRBJ1-5; D might be TRBD1 (6 bases). The CDR3 consists of 15 residues. Between the trimmed V and J ends, which lost 5 bases and 4 bases, there was a span of 15 bases. Germline assignment: CDR1 WNHNN and CDR2 SYGVQD (reference sequence). CDR3 in DNA: TGCGCCAGCAGTTTGACAGGCAATCTGAATCAGCCCCAGCATTTT. Translating gives CASSLTGNLNQPQHF.

The rearrangement links TRBV24-1 to TRBJ1-6; TRBD1 matches 9 bases. J lost 10 bases, V lost 4 bases, and 7 bases had no gene match. The length of the CDR3 is 15 residues. Germline V gene lookup returns CDR1 KGHDR and CDR2 SFDVKD. CDR3 nucleotide sequence: TGTGCCACCAGTGAGCACAGGGGGCCGGGCTCACCCCTCCACTTT. This encodes CATSEHRGPGSPLHF.